Below, 3 T cell receptor beta chains from the same sample are listed, as sequenced in a study of stem cell transplantation in POMP-related autoinflammatory disease. TCRdb's table, derived via immunoSEQ multiplex PCR, lists solely in-frame clones and lacks some. The table has some 65,000 clones, more than 75% seen once. The input for sequencing was CD4+ T cells from PBMCs, taken after stem cell transplantation. These receptors were obtained from a human patient with POMP-related autoinflammation and immune dysregulation (PRAID). The T cells may partly be graft donor cells.

This chain joins TRBV18 and TRBJ1-2; D is unclear. This CDR3 has 12 amino acids. The V gene lost 3 bases and the J gene lost 9 bases, with 11 bases spanning the gap. Germline CDR1 KGHSH, CDR2 LQKENI. The DNA of the CDR3 is TGTGCCAGCTCACCGTTGGGGAATAGCTACACCTTC. It yields the protein CASSPLGNSYTF.

The table lists this clone with a count of one. The junction shows a germline mismatch at one end, possibly a read error. J is TRBJ2-2 and V is TRBV19, with 7 bases aligning to TRBD1. CDR1 is LNHDA and CDR2 is SQIVND in the germline V gene (reference sequence). This CDR3 spans 15 amino acids. This chain's CDR3 is CASSLDRANTGELFF. The CDR3 DNA is TGTGCCAGTAGTCTAGACAGGGCGAACACCGGGGAGCTGTTTTTT. Drawing the rest from reference TRBV19 and TRBJ2-2, the complete variable domain is DGGITQSPKYLFRKEGQNVTLSCEQNLNHDAMYWYRQDPGQGLRLIYYSQIVNDFQKGDIAEGYSVSREKKESFPLTVTSAQKNPTAFYLCASSLDRANTGELFFGEGSRLTVL.

The rearrangement links TRBV18 to TRBJ1-2; D is perhaps TRBD1 (6 bases). The V end was cut by 3 bases, the J end by 5 bases, with 10 bases between. CDR1 is KGHSH and CDR2 is LQKENI in the germline V gene. CDR3 length equals 13 residues. Here the CDR3 DNA reads TGTGCCAGCTCACCCAGGGGTCCTTATGGCTACACCTTC. Translating it yields CASSPRGPYGYTF.